This T cell receptor beta chain is from a study of cytomegalovirus exposure and HLA in healthy donors. Whole-study context: About 80 million unique TCRs, all from HLA-typed donors, were included in an early release of the data.

Comments on this clone: What it recognizes is unknown.

Whole-study results and caveats: Most of the CMV-associated TCR beta chains (in a later analysis) appeared to be HLA-restricted. Immune exposure information comprised only CMV serostatus.

A multiplex PCR was run with 60 Vbeta primers and 13 Jbeta primers. TCRdb's copy holds only in-frame clones and misses some; the assay was immunoSEQ multiplex PCR. The sample includes around 98,000 clones, about 81% seen only once; the top ten take about 1.5%. Germline V CDR1 and CDR2: MDHEN, SYDVKM. The length of the CDR3 is 17 residues. Trimming shortened V by 5 bases and J by 2 bases, and 19 bases separated the two germline ends. The rearrangement uses TRBV28 and TRBJ1-3; D perhaps matches TRBD1 (5 bases). This sequence was found in a man aged 35-49 years in good health and CMV-seronegative. The source material was PBMCs. The CDR3, as DNA: TGTGCCAGCAGTACTTACCCTCGACAGTTTGCTGGAAACACCATATATTTT. Encoded protein: CASSTYPRQFAGNTIYF.